This passage covers 10 T cell receptor beta chains from one sample sequenced in a study of T cells after yellow fever vaccination. TCRdb recomputed calls from the 5' RACE reads with MiXCR, one row per CDR3 protein. This table holds some 320,000 distinct CDR3 sequences, 3.5% to 5% found once. The sequencing used PBMCs, collected 15 days after the yellow fever booster vaccination. These receptor sequences come from a man between 18 and 29 years old who received the YFV17D yellow fever vaccine.

This clonotype was counted between two and nine times. The chain uses TRBV24-1 and TRBJ1-2; D unclear. This CDR3 is 14 amino acids long. Trimming cost V 4 bases and J 5 bases, with 13 bases left between them. Germline lookup yields CDR1 KGHDR and CDR2 SFDVKD. The CDR3 coding sequence is TGTGCCACCAGTGAAGGCCCGGGATTGTATGGCTACACCTTC. Translating it yields CATSEGPGLYGYTF.

The genes are TRBV6-2 or TRBV6-3 and TRBJ1-5, with D unresolved. The CDR3 is 13 residues long. V was shortened by 8 bases and J by 0 bases, with 8 bases between the two germline ends. Germline CDR1 and CDR2: MNHEY and SVGEGT. CDR3 residues: CASQRDSNQPQHF. The DNA for the CDR3 is TGTGCCAGCCAACGGGATAGCAATCAGCCCCAGCATTTT.

This clonotype showed up many times. CDR3 in amino acids: CASRDLESPLHF. The CDR3 DNA reads TGTGCCAGCCGGGACCTCGAGTCACCCCTCCACTTT. This sequence joins TRBV19 and TRBJ1-6, with D tentatively TRBD1 (5 bases). The CDR3 spans 12 residues. Trimming took 9 bases from V and 10 from J, leaving 13 bases between them. The germline gives CDR1 LNHDA, CDR2 SQIVND (reference sequence).

In its sample, this clonotype was seen many times. The gene calls are TRBV20-1 and TRBJ2-5; D might be TRBD1 (6 bases). With 3 bases removed from V and 2 bases from J, the gap between germline ends came to 13 bases. From germline, CDR1 is DFQATT and CDR2 SNEGSKA (reference sequence). The CDR3 is 14 amino acids. This CDR3 is CSASPGQKQETQYF. DNA for the CDR3: TGCAGTGCTAGCCCAGGACAGAAACAAGAGACCCAGTACTTC.

This clonotype was observed a handful of times. At one of its ends the junction is not consistent with the germline gene, which may arise from a read error. V and J are TRBV5-1 and TRBJ1-4, with 11 positions matching TRBD1. Germline loops: CDR1 SGHRS, CDR2 YFSETQ. The CDR3 consists of 15 residues. CDR3 coding DNA: TGCGCCAGCAGCAGGACAGGGGGCGCGGTTGAAATACTGTTTTTT. This codes for CASSRTGGAVEILFF.

The chain has TRBV12-3 or TRBV12-4 and TRBJ1-6; TRBD1 might be the D (5 bases). Deletions cut 4 bases from V and 5 bases from J, with 12 bases between. The CDR3 totals 15 residues. CDR3 nucleotides: TGTGCCAGCAGTTCAGACAGTTCGAATAATTCACCCCTCCACTTT. Its protein product is CASSSDSSNNSPLHF.

The table lists this clonotype with a few counts. In DNA form, the CDR3 reads TGTGCCACCATCTTCGGACAGGGTCTTTCAGATACGCAGTATTTT. This sequence encodes CATIFGQGLSDTQYF. The rearrangement uses TRBV24-1 and TRBJ2-3, with 8 bases lining up with TRBD1. V was pared by 8 bases and J by 4 bases, with 10 bases of the junction left unmatched. CDR1 is KGHDR, CDR2 SFDVKD, per germline. The CDR3 runs 15 residues.

This clonotype was counted many times. The V call is TRBV20-1, the J call TRBJ2-3; a possible D gene is TRBD2 (6 bases). The germline V gene encodes CDR1 DFQATT and CDR2 SNEGSKA (reference sequence). With 4 bases removed from V and 0 bases from J, the gap between germline ends came to 14 bases. The CDR3 extends over 15 amino acids. The CDR3 bases are TGCAGTGCTACTTCCGGGACTGTTAGCACAGATACGCAGTATTTT. This encodes CSATSGTVSTDTQYF.

This clonotype was counted a few times. The chain recombines TRBV7-9 with TRBJ2-7, with 8 bases that match TRBD2. The germline V gene encodes CDR1 SEHNR and CDR2 FQNEAQ (reference sequence). This CDR3 has 17 amino acids. Germline trimming cut 5 bases from V and 0 bases from J; bases unmatched to any gene: 12. DNA of the CDR3: TGTGCCAGCAGCCCCGGTCGAGGACTAGCCGGCTCCTACGAGCAGTACTTC. This sequence encodes CASSPGRGLAGSYEQYF.

This clonotype was seen only a few times. The chain couples TRBV12-3 or TRBV12-4 to TRBJ1-1, with D perhaps matching TRBD1 (5 bases). This CDR3 has 14 residues. V lost 2 bases and J lost 0, with 7 bases in between. The CDR3 DNA is TGTGCCAGCAGTTTAAGGGGCGTGAACACTGAAGCTTTCTTT. It specifies CASSLRGVNTEAFF.